This T cell receptor beta chain originates from a study of blood T cell repertoires in COVID-19 (dated by TCRdb to the early 2020s). Describing the broader study: Samples covering the acute and convalescent phases of COVID-19 were provided by collaborators in the United States, Italy and Spain. The prospective study material was composed of cDNA or gDNA derived from T cells, B-cell-depleted T cells, or PBMCs. Deeply sampled blood TCRbeta repertoires from subjects exposed to, actively infected with, or recovered from COVID-19 were included in the dataset. The repertoires were released in a freely available public database intended as a resource for research on the immune response to SARS-CoV-2. Samples came from the ongoing ImmuneRACE study (first 160 participants) plus 1,254 subjects from 6 global collaborators. Sample metadata almost always included a de-identified subject ID, COVID-19 status, age in years and sex. Where available, HLA class I and class II types were taken from metadata supplied by the sample provider and were not determined by assay-based typing. Points the paper makes about the study in general: The quantity of clinical and demographic metadata differed by source and by participant and was supplied without curation.

Note on this clone: Its antigen target is currently unknown. Base qualities are not provided; no much larger clone lies one nucleotide away.

The CDR3, cysteine through phenylalanine, is 14 amino acids long. CDR3 DNA is the only sequence kept; it has 42 bases, read in frame from the first base. Trimming removed 8 bases from V and 6 bases from J, leaving 18 bases between the germline ends. The germline V gene (reference sequence) yields LNHDA for CDR1 and SQIVND for CDR2. Each collaborating institution followed its own protocols to collect whole blood in K2EDTA tubes. For TCRbeta analysis, collaborator samples were shipped as frozen whole blood, as isolated PBMCs, or as DNA extracted from either sample type. TCRbeta CDR3 regions were amplified from genomic DNA by means of the immunoSEQ Assay, a bias-controlled multiplex PCR. The published analysis was carried out like this. The number of nucleated cells in each sample was estimated by amplification of reference gene primers within the assay. Sequence reads were collapsed and filtered to measure the absolute abundance of every unique TCRbeta CDR3 rearrangement. For each sample, productive Simpson clonality was calculated as the square root of Simpson's diversity index across productive rearrangements. TCRdb provides this immuneACCESS table in a form limited to in-frame rearrangements. Some clones are lacking; in checked studies, under half of them reflect an unresolved V gene, and why the rest are absent is not known. Clone size and the V and J calls come from that table; the DNA yielded D and trimming. The sample table shows tens of thousands of clones, and 84% are seen once. In total, the top ten clones hold around 28% of the sample.

The V and J genes are TRBV19 and TRBJ2-3, with TRBD2 perhaps the D gene, on 7 matching bases. The sequencing input was peripheral blood. This sequence was found in a human donor in a cohort sampled during active COVID-19. The DNA sequence reads TGTGCCAGTGGCCCAGGAGGGGGGGGTGATACGCAGTATTTT. This is translated as CASGPGGGGDTQYF.